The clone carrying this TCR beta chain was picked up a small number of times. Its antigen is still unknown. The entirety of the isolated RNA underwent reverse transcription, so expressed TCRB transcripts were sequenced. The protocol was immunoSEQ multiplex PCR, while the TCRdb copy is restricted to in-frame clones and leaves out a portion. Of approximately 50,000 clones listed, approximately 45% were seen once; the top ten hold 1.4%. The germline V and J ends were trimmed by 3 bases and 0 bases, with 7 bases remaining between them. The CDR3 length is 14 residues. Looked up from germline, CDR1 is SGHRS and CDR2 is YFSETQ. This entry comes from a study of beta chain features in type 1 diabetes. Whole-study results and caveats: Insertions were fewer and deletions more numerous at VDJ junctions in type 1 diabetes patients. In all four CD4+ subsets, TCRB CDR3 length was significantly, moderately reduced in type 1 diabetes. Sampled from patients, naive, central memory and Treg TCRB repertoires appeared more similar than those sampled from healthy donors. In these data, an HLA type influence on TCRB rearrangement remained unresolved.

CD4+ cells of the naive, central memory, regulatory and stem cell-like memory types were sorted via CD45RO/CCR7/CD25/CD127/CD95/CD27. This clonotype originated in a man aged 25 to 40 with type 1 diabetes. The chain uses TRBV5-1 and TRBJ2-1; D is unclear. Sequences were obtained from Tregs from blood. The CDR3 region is CASSSVPSYNEQFF. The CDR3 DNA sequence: TGCGCCAGCAGCTCGGTACCCTCCTACAATGAGCAGTTCTTC.